Below, 17 T cell receptor beta chains from the same sample are listed, as sequenced in a study of T cell repertoires in cytomegalovirus infection (dated by TCRdb to about 2019). This specimen's treatment or condition label, interpreted: in vitro stimulation with specific CMV peptide epitopes to enrich CMV-specific T cells. Their antigen targets remain unknown. The sample was run on an Illumina HiSeq 1500. TCRdb cleaned the public reads at Q25 with fastp, built clones with MiXCR and kept in-frame beta chains. Each entry merges the rows of one CDR3 protein and shows their most common DNA and genes. Recorded for this sample are 160,000 or so distinct CDR3 sequences; about a fifth of them occurred a single time. The ten top clones hold 20% to 30% of the sample. This specimen consisted of CD8+ T cells from cultured PBMCs, obtained from culture after CMV antigen stimulation. All receptors derive from a human donor in good health (CMV status not recorded). Some clones in this sample may be carry-over from other donors' samples.

This chain's CDR3 is CASGPLKSGRENTEAFF. DNA of the CDR3: TGTGCCAGCGGCCCTCTTAAGTCGGGGAGGGAGAACACTGAAGCTTTCTTT. This chain uses TRBV9 with TRBJ1-1; D unclear. CDR3 size: 17 residues. Germline values: CDR1 SGDLS, CDR2 YYNGEE. The V end lost 7 bases, the J end lost 1 base, and 23 bases lay between the germline ends.

This clonotype showed up just a few times. This chain joins TRBV12-3 or TRBV12-4 and TRBJ1-5, with 7 bases identical to TRBD1. This CDR3 comprises 15 residues. Trimming removed 5 bases from V and 5 bases from J; junction bases left unmatched: 9. As DNA, the CDR3 is TGTGCCAGCAGTAGCAGACAGGGCTATGATCAGCCCCAGCATTTT. Its translation: CASSSRQGYDQPQHF.

On this clonotype: A read error is possible here, since a much larger clone lies one base away. The V call is TRBV28, the J call TRBJ2-3; the D is unclear. Germline CDR1 MDHEN, CDR2 SYDVKM. The CDR3 length is 12 residues. Trimming took off 7 bases at V and 0 bases at J, with 5 bases between the two ends. CDR3 in amino acids: CASTPSTDTQYF. The CDR3 DNA reads TGTGCCAGCACTCCCAGCACAGATACGCAGTATTTT.

At least ten counts were recorded for this clonotype. The V and J genes are TRBV4-1 and TRBJ2-5; 7 bases align to TRBD2. CDR3 length: 13 residues. Germline loops: CDR1 MGHRA, CDR2 YSYEKL. Trimming took 4 bases from V and 4 from J; bases not matched to a gene: 3. CDR3 region: CASSPGGGETQYF. CDR3 in DNA: TGCGCCAGCAGCCCGGGGGGAGGAGAGACCCAGTACTTC.

The V gene is TRBV7-2, the J gene TRBJ2-3; D assignment may be TRBD1 or TRBD2 (5 bases each). Germline V lookup: CDR1 SGHTA, CDR2 FQGNSA. CDR3 size: 15 residues. Trimming left V 5 bases short and J 0 bases short, with 12 bases between. CDR3 sequence: CASSPEGRSTDTQYF. CDR3 nucleotides: TGTGCCAGCAGCCCAGAGGGGCGGAGCACAGATACGCAGTATTTT.

This clonotype was seen a handful of times. The chain combines TRBV6-5 with TRBJ1-2, with D possibly being TRBD1 (5 bases). The CDR3 runs to 12 residues. Germline CDR1 is MNHEY and CDR2 is SVGAGI. With 8 bases removed from V and 8 bases from J, the gap between germline ends came to 15 bases. The CDR3 loop reads CASLNQGGGYTF. The CDR3 coding sequence is TGTGCCAGCCTTAATCAGGGTGGGGGCTACACCTTC.

The rearrangement links TRBV5-6 to TRBJ1-5, with D tentatively TRBD1 (6 bases). Looked up from germline, CDR1 is SGHDT and CDR2 is YYEEEE. V was trimmed by 4 bases and J by 4 bases, leaving 18 bases between them. The CDR3 has 16 amino acids. In nucleotides, the CDR3 is TGTGCCAGCAGCCGCCTCGAAGGAGGGGGGAATCAGCCCCAGCATTTT. Its protein is CASSRLEGGGNQPQHF.

CDR3 amino acids: CASSYSHGGTEAFF. CDR3 nucleotides: TGTGCCAGCAGTTACTCTCACGGCGGCACTGAAGCTTTCTTT. The V and J genes are TRBV6-5 and TRBJ1-1; D is ambiguous. The CDR3 totals 14 residues. Germline CDR1 MNHEY, CDR2 SVGAGI. The V and J ends lost 0 bases and 4 bases respectively, with 9 bases between them.

The chain couples TRBV7-8 to TRBJ2-1; D perhaps matches TRBD2 (6 bases). This CDR3 region has 14 residues. Germline-derived CDR1 and CDR2 are SGHVS and FQNEAQ. V gave up 5 bases and J gave up 7 bases, with 15 bases separating them. Here the CDR3 reads CASSPWVAANEQFF. CDR3 DNA sequence: TGTGCCAGCAGCCCCTGGGTAGCGGCTAATGAGCAGTTCTTC.

This rearrangement joins TRBV12-3 or TRBV12-4 to TRBJ1-1, with 8 bases that match TRBD1. Germline trimming cut 5 bases from V and 5 bases from J; bases unmatched to any gene: 7. The length of the CDR3 is 14 residues. The CDR3 loop reads CASSIYRGGTEAFF. CDR3 nucleotides: TGTGCCAGCAGTATTTACAGGGGGGGAACTGAAGCTTTCTTT.

CDR3 region: CASSQGPAPYNEQFF. CDR3 in DNA: TGCGCCAGCAGCCAAGGGCCGGCGCCCTACAATGAGCAGTTCTTC. The chain is built from TRBV4-3 and TRBJ2-1; D is undetermined. The germline V gene has CDR1 LGHNA and CDR2 YSLEER. CDR3 length: 15 amino acids. Trimming removed 1 base at V and 2 bases at J, with 9 bases between.

This clonotype was counted between two and nine times. This chain joins TRBV7-6 and TRBJ2-4, with a possible D match to TRBD1 (6 bases). In germline, CDR1 is SGHVS, CDR2 FNYEAQ. This CDR3 spans 17 amino acids. Trimming cost V 4 bases and J 0 bases, with 16 bases left between them. DNA of the CDR3: TGTGCCAGCAGCTCATCAACCCCAGGGGTAGCCAAAAACATTCAGTACTTC. This encodes CASSSSTPGVAKNIQYF.

This chain links TRBV7-8 with TRBJ2-3; unclear D gene. This CDR3 has 12 residues. Germline values: CDR1 SGHVS, CDR2 FQNEAQ. Trimming took off 0 bases at V and 6 bases at J, with 4 bases between the two ends. The CDR3 sequence: CASSLAQDTQYF. CDR3 nucleotides: TGTGCCAGCAGCTTAGCGCAGGATACGCAGTATTTT.

The chain employs TRBV27 and TRBJ2-7, with a possible D match to TRBD1 (5 bases). The V and J ends lost 5 bases and 5 bases respectively, with 10 bases between them. Germline CDR1 reads MNHEY; CDR2 reads SMNVEV (reference sequence). The CDR3 is 12 amino acids. CDR3 DNA sequence: TGTGCCAGCAGTCCCCCAGGGAACGAGCAGTACTTC. The encoded protein is CASSPPGNEQYF.

This clonotype was counted a few times. The chain combines TRBV2 with TRBJ2-2; perhaps D is TRBD1 or TRBD2 (5 bases each). The germline V and J ends were trimmed by 3 bases and 0 bases, with 11 bases remaining between them. CDR3 length equals 16 residues. The germline gives CDR1 SNHLY, CDR2 FYNNEI. The CDR3 nucleotides are TGTGCCAGCAGTGAGCCGGGACGGACGAACACCGGGGAGCTGTTTTTT. Amino acid sequence: CASSEPGRTNTGELFF.

The gene calls are TRBV7-8 and TRBJ2-2; D not certain. V lost 5 bases and J lost 0, with 13 bases in between. Per germline, CDR1 SGHVS and CDR2 FQNEAQ. The CDR3 is made up of 16 amino acids. This CDR3 is CASSPKDTSNTGELFF. CDR3 in DNA: TGTGCCAGCAGCCCGAAAGACACTTCGAACACCGGGGAGCTGTTTTTT.

This clonotype came up a few times. The chain couples TRBV6-2 or TRBV6-3 to TRBJ1-1; tentative D call: TRBD1 (6 bases). The length of the CDR3 is 14 residues. Germline CDR1 is MNHEY and CDR2 is SVGEGT. V gave up 6 bases and J gave up 1 base, with 12 bases separating them. CDR3 amino acids: CASRPPQGNTEAFF. The CDR3 DNA is TGTGCCAGCAGACCCCCACAGGGGAACACTGAAGCTTTCTTT.